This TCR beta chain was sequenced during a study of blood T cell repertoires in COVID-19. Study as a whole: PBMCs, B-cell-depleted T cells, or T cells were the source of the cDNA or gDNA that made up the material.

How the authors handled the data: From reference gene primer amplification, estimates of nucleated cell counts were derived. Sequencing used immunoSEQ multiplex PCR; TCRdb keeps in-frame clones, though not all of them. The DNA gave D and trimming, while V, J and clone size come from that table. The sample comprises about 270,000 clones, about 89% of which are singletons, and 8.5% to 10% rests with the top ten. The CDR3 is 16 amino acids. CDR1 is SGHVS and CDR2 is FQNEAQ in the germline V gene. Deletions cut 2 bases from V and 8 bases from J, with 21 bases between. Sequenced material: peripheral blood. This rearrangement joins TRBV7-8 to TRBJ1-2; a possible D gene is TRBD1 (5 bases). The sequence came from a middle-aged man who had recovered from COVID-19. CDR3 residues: CASSLSGPRARGGYTF. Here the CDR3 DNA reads TGTGCCAGCAGCTTATCAGGGCCCAGGGCGCGTGGGGGCTACACCTTC.